This TCR beta chain stems from a study of cytomegalovirus exposure and HLA in healthy donors. Germline V gives CDR1 MRHNA, CDR2 SNTAGT. The CDR3 covers 17 residues. Trimming cost V 2 bases and J 5 bases; bases outside gene matches: 8. Study results and limitations: Rarity characterized most TCR sequences, yet some public TCRs appeared in many donors. Diagnosis of cytomegalovirus status made by the classifier reportedly showed high specificity and sensitivity. Further analysis, carried out later, found HLA-associated TCR beta chains more clonally expanded than equally common other chains.

This clone came up a few times. The antigen is unknown. PCR was performed using 60 Vbeta and 13 Jbeta primers. This table comes from immunoSEQ multiplex PCR, and its TCRdb copy is limited to in-frame clones, with some not included. The sample lists 130,000 or so clones; roughly 70% were seen once. The sequence was obtained from a man between 18 and 29 years old in good health and CMV-seropositive. The chain employs TRBV6-4 and TRBJ1-6, with 8 bases lining up with TRBD1. Sequencing was performed on PBMCs. CDR3: CASSDRDRIGNNSPLHF. The CDR3, as DNA: TGTGCCAGCAGTGACCGGGACAGGATAGGGAATAATTCACCCCTCCACTTT.